The clone carrying this TCR beta chain was detected many times. With MiXCR, TCRdb called clones anew from the PCR reads. The data hold approximately 38,000 clones, with around 16% observed a single time. Ahead of thyroid surgery, no patient had received treatment of any kind. The sample originates from a study of metastatic and nonmetastatic thyroid tumors. For the study at large: Across peripheral blood and tumor or nodule tissue samples taken from malignant and benign thyroid patients, the repertoires were compared with one another.

V gave up 6 bases and J gave up 4 bases; unmatched junction bases: 13. The CDR3 is 15 residues long. The germline V gene encodes CDR1 DFQATT and CDR2 SNEGSKA (reference sequence). The receptor comes from a female donor with papillary thyroid cancer or a benign thyroid nodule (not recorded which). Some clones in this sample may be carry-over from other donors' samples. The genes are TRBV20-1 and TRBJ2-7, with 9 positions matching TRBD2. The sample taken for sequencing was blood. The DNA of the CDR3 is TGCAGTGCCCGGGAGCTAGCGGGACTTTATTACGAGCAGTACTTC. Protein product: CSARELAGLYYEQYF.